This T cell receptor beta chain was sequenced for a study of cytomegalovirus exposure and HLA in healthy donors (dated by TCRdb to between 2016 and 2019). With regard to the full study: According to an earlier analysis of a few hundred of the donors, about 179 million T cells yielded some 120 million unique TCR beta sequences and approximately 300 Gb of sequence data. To study patterns of TCR occurrence, a later analysis re-analyzed previously published TCR beta repertoires from 666 donors and added high-resolution HLA genotyping. The later analysis used no new phenotypic data to find candidate immune exposures, relying instead on TCR beta sequences and their occurrence across donors. Every repertoire in the discovery cohort had been generated on one and the same sequencing platform. Besides the first cohort of approximately 670 subjects, a separate validation cohort made up of about 120 different subjects was used. Around 320 gigabases of sequencing data and around 87 million unique TCR sequences were included in an early release covering roughly 700 HLA-typed donors. In an earlier analysis of around 540 of the donors, high-throughput TCR beta sequencing was used to judge whether each TCR beta V gene segment behaved as functional or pseudogenic. The T cell repertoires of under 700 subjects were profiled by immunosequencing and related to cytomegalovirus serostatus. The study aimed to test whether cataloging public T cell receptors could reveal signatures of past pathogen exposure. In a later genetic analysis, genome-wide SNP genotypes for about 65% of the roughly 700 donors were used, and that subset was treated as a discovery cohort. Typing coverage differed by locus: A, B, C, DRB1 and DQB1 were typed in roughly 620-640 donors, DQA1 in approximately 520, DPA1 in 600 to 610, and DPB1 in 450 to 480. Roughly five DR-DQ haplotypes were handled as single units for association and clustering because linkage in the cohort was strong. To predict cytomegalovirus infection status, the study combined high-throughput TCR immunosequencing, statistical association of individual TCRs with disease status, and machine learning. HLA typing covered class I and class II loci at four-digit resolution. Of the roughly 400 genotyped donors, approximately 83% fell in the genetic ancestry cluster associated with self-reported Caucasian donors. Donor age, sex, ethnicity and CMV serostatus were compiled alongside the repertoire data. Among a few hundred genotyped donors of the cohort, an average of about 240,000 unique TCR beta nucleotide sequences were sequenced per donor, around a sixth of them non-productive. Findings and caveats that apply to the study as a whole: In an earlier analysis of more than 500 of the donors, most TCR beta V segments appeared in productive rearrangements about 90% or about 30% of the time, broadly matching IMGT annotations. According to a later genetic analysis, donors in an Asian-associated ancestry cluster had fewer N-insertions in productive TCRs than the approximately 650-donor mean. The sequencing pipeline was judged likely to have produced a cluster of highly shared sequence variants as a technical artifact. Assigning TCR associations to individual alleles was difficult when HLA alleles, especially DR and DQ, strongly co-occurred. A further reported finding was that TCR beta sequences accurately predicted the HLA-A and HLA-B alleles for most subjects in the first cohort. The only immune exposure information available for the cohort was CMV serostatus. According to the authors, the approach could potentially be generalized to other disease states and immunological phenotypes. Presence/absence analyses assumed roughly uniform sequencing depth across donors, an assumption that may not hold. Cytomegalovirus status was reported to be diagnosed by the classifier with high specificity and sensitivity in both the original and validation cohorts. According to a later analysis, most CMV-associated TCR beta chains appeared to be HLA-restricted, and the HLA associations seemed to be driven largely by CMV exposure. Because the 87-base-pair reads could not distinguish some IMGT-functional V segments, including TRBV6-2 and TRBV6-3, those segments were excluded. In a later analysis, TCR association rates were found to vary across HLA loci, with the most associated TCRs seen for DRB1 alleles and the fewest for HLA-C alleles. Correlated functional status among segregating V segments might reflect linkage disequilibrium, but an unknown experimental factor could not be ruled out. Specific HLA alleles were associated with about 17,000 TCR beta sequences at a false discovery rate of 0.05 in a later analysis. Fewer than 20 rarely observed V segments, including chromosome 9 orphons, were excluded from the earlier analysis of approximately 500 of the donors because counts were too low. This cohort had only TCR beta chains sequenced, and the lack of alpha or paired-chain data limited which features could be detected. In vitro tests confirmed that a few of the cytomegalovirus-associated TCR beta chains recognize cytomegalovirus antigens. The study gave a list of about 160 TCR beta chains associated with cytomegalovirus. In a later analysis, several top co-occurrence clusters were reported to appear linked to parvovirus B19, influenza, CMV and Epstein-Barr virus. Because HLA typing was missing for some donors at each locus, association tests included only the typed subset. Compared with equally common non-associated chains, HLA-associated TCR beta chains in a later analysis were more clonally expanded and had lower generation probabilities. Across donors, most TCR sequences were observed very rarely, whereas some public TCRs were present in many individuals. In a later genetic analysis, a missense DCLRE1C variant was associated with V-gene and J-gene trimming of TCR beta chains, and the association was replicated in an independent cohort.

This clone was recorded a few times. What antigen it recognizes has not been identified. No clone much larger than this one lies a single base away; base qualities are absent. Library prep was done by the immunoSEQ multiplex PCR assay. A mixture of 60 forward primers for TCR Vbeta segments and 13 reverse primers for TCR Jbeta segments was used in the multiplex PCR. A multiplex PCR assay on genomic DNA amplified the CDR3 region of rearranged TCR beta genes. The amplified TCR beta libraries were sequenced on the Illumina HiSeq System as 87-base-pair reads. The authors' pipeline ran thus. In a later analysis, tens of millions of unique TCR beta chains were counted across the roughly 670 repertoires, and around 10 million of these chains were shared by at least two donors. Raw reads were error-corrected and collapsed into unique sequences with a nearest-neighbor algorithm that merged closely related sequences to remove PCR and sequencing errors. To assign V, D and J gene segments, CDR3 sequences were aligned to IMGT reference sequences. For a sequence to be retained, a match of at least six nucleotides was required to both a V gene segment and a J gene segment. A rearrangement was called productive if the CDR3 had no stop codons and remained in frame with V and J, and every other rearrangement was called non-productive. Following IMGT convention, CDR3 was defined as the stretch from the second conserved V-encoded cysteine to the conserved J-encoded phenylalanine. The earlier analysis of about 590 of the donors excluded sequences that lacked an unambiguous match to a single V gene segment. In an earlier analysis of approximately 590 of the donors, a V segment was called functional when productive rearrangements were above 56.7%, and segregating when the standard deviation between donors exceeded 5%. A statistical classification framework was developed to diagnose cytomegalovirus status using the catalog of TCR beta chain sequences. V and J gene assignment, in a later analysis, came from comparing TCR nucleotide sequences with IMGT/GENE-DB human TR gene sequences. Using the TCRdist pipeline, a later analysis assigned CDR3 sequences along with most-parsimonious VDJ recombination scenarios. In a later analysis, each TCR beta chain was defined by its CDR3 amino acid sequence together with its V-gene family, and reads lacking a unique V-gene family were excluded. As a way to deal with suspected cross-contamination and a sequencing artifact, a later analysis dropped nearly 600 nucleotide sequences that were highly shared and had low generation probability. For each public chain, a later analysis derived a clonal expansion index from normalized ranks of inferred template counts within each repertoire. Generation probabilities in a later analysis came from a VDJ recombination model fitted to out-of-frame rearrangements, and those results were checked against IGoR. In a later analysis, hypergeometric tests were used to score TCR-TCR, TCR-HLA and TCR-CMV co-occurrence, with a repertoire-size bias correction applied to TCR pairs. A later analysis estimated false discovery rates by permuting HLA or CMV assignments 20 times. In a later analysis, co-occurring TCRs were grouped using DBSCAN, with TCRdist sequence similarity added in when clustering inside HLA-allele-positive subsets. Repertoires with fewer than 30,000 or more than 120,000 public chains were left out of co-occurrence clustering, as were about five repertoires with anomalous nucleotide sharing. TCRdb took this table from immuneACCESS and kept in-frame rearrangements with V and J called. Such tables lack part of the clones; where checked against another copy, unresolved V genes explain under half of the gap, and the rest is unexplained. V, J and clone size derive from that table, while D and trimming were established from the DNA sequence. This sample lists 95,000 to 110,000 clones; approximately 66% were detected once. In total, the top ten clones hold approximately 3.5% of the sample.

The cohort was made up of 500 to 800 healthy bone marrow donors. All cohort members were sampled while nominally healthy, although unrecorded immune exposures were likely present. The donor was CMV seronegative and belonged to the group of roughly 330 seronegative cohort members. Every donor gave a peripheral blood sample, and the peripheral blood mononuclear cells from that sample were used for TCR beta sequencing. The Qiagen DNeasy Blood Extraction Kit was used to extract genomic DNA from the blood cell samples. V is cut by 6 bases and J by 6 bases, and the space between the germline ends is 12 bases. The germline V gene (reference sequence) supplies CDR1 MNHNY and CDR2 SVGAGI. The CDR3 sequence holds 14 residues, the cysteine and phenylalanine included. Left in the record is the CDR3 DNA by itself, 42 bases read in frame from the first base.

The sequencing input was PBMCs. The chain was built from TRBV6-6 and TRBJ1-6; the best D guess is TRBD1, with 5 bases matching. The TCR was taken from a woman aged 45-59 years in good health and CMV-seronegative. The nucleotide sequence is given as TGTGCCAGCAGCCTCACGACAGTTAATTCACCCCTCCACTTT. It translates as CASSLTTVNSPLHF.